Given below is one TCR beta chain in context. Its antigen remains unidentified. Profiled with immunoSEQ multiplex PCR; TCRdb holds only in-frame clones, not every one. The sample's table shows about 14,000 clones. These data belong to a study of Tregs in tolerant kidney transplant recipients. Study conclusions and caveats: Expanding Tregs on activated donor B cells appeared to best identify donor-specific TCRbeta clones. Nucleotide sequences could not be compared across some patients' samples due to primer changes. Few patients were studied, so findings need validation in larger groups.

Related graft donors supplied nonmyeloablative bone marrow transplants, and mixed chimerism was transient. Thawed PBMCs were FACS-sorted into unstimulated CD4+CD25+CD127- regulatory T cells, CD4+CD25- non-regulatory cells, CD4 and CD8 cells. The specimen comprised CD8+ T cells from blood (PBMCs), sampled 6 months after the transplant. The origin of this receptor is a human patient who received a combined kidney and bone marrow transplant. The graft donor may account for some of the T cells.

The chain's CDR3 is CAWSVTANTEAFF. The part of the CDR3 DNA that was read is TGTGCCTGGAGCGTGACAGCAAACACTGAA. The rearrangement links TRBV30 to TRBJ1-1; tentative D call: TRBD1 (5 bases). The read comes to an end 3 residues before the CDR3 does, leaving the germline J gene to fill in the end. The V and J ends lost 3 bases and 2 bases respectively, with 10 bases between them. This CDR3 is 13 amino acids long. Germline V gives CDR1 GTSNPN, CDR2 SVGIG (reference sequence).